These 31 T cell receptor beta chains originate from one sample sequenced in a study of T-cell reconstitution after alpha-beta-depleted transplantation in children. During its preparation, the TCRbeta library received unique molecular identifiers. TCRdb used MiXCR to reprocess the PCR reads, holding one entry per CDR3 protein. The sample lists about 490,000 distinct CDR3 sequences; about 10% were seen once. The source was PBMCs, collected before TCRalphabeta/CD19-depleted stem cell transplant. These receptors were collected from a child younger than 10 with inherited bone marrow failure, due to receive a stem cell transplant.

This clonotype was counted between two and nine times. The gene calls are TRBV5-1 and TRBJ2-7, with 8 bases that match TRBD2. The CDR3 has 16 residues. In germline, CDR1 is SGHRS, CDR2 YFSETQ. After removal of 4 bases from V and 0 bases from J, the junction contained 9 bases not matched to a gene. The chain's CDR3 is CASSLKLLADSYEQYF. CDR3 bases: TGCGCCAGCAGCCTGAAACTACTAGCGGACTCCTACGAGCAGTACTTC.

The chain has TRBV20-1 and TRBJ1-3, with D possibly being TRBD1 (5 bases). CDR1 is DFQATT, CDR2 SNEGSKA, per germline (reference sequence). This CDR3 is 15 amino acids long. Trimming removed 3 bases from V and 0 bases from J, with 12 bases in between. The CDR3 DNA sequence: TGCAGTGCTAGTGGGGCGCCTTCCTCTGGAAACACCATATATTTT. Its protein is CSASGAPSSGNTIYF.

This clonotype showed up just a few times. V and J are TRBV6-1 and TRBJ2-7; 8 bases match TRBD1. This CDR3 comprises 13 residues. Germline V gene lookup returns CDR1 MNHNS and CDR2 SASEGT. V gave up 10 bases and J gave up 6 bases; unmatched junction bases: 11. CDR3: CATRFGQGREQYF. The CDR3 bases are TGTGCCACTCGGTTCGGACAGGGCCGCGAGCAGTACTTC.

A note on this clonotype: A read error is possible here, since a much larger clone lies one base away. The genes are TRBV11-2 and TRBJ2-1; 9 bases are a match to TRBD2. From germline, CDR1 is SGHAT and CDR2 FQNNGV. J gave up 5 bases and V 5 bases, and 10 bases lay outside the gene matches. The CDR3 sequence is 16 residues long. The CDR3 coding sequence is TGTGCCAGCAGCCGCCGGCGGGAGGGACCAGACAATGAGCAGTTCTTC. It codes for CASSRRREGPDNEQFF.

With respect to this clonotype: This sequence may be a read error, since a much larger clone differs from it by one base. No conserved phenylalanine or tryptophan ends this CDR3, so it is likely a read error. The chain's CDR3 is CASSVGTGLDTGELFL. CDR3 coding DNA: TGCGCCAGCAGCGTGGGGACAGGGTTGGACACCGGGGAGCTGTTTCTT. The gene calls are TRBV5-1 and TRBJ2-2, with 9 bases lining up with TRBD1. The CDR3 totals 16 residues. The germline V gene encodes CDR1 SGHRS and CDR2 YFSETQ. After removal of 4 bases from V and 3 bases from J, the junction contained 7 bases not matched to a gene.

This clonotype has only a few counts. The J gene is TRBJ1-1, the V gene TRBV20-1; D might be TRBD1 (6 bases). V lost 5 bases and J 11 bases, leaving 15 bases between the germline ends. This CDR3 contains 11 residues. Germline V gene data show CDR1 as DFQATT and CDR2 as SNEGSKA (reference sequence). The CDR3 DNA follows: TGCAGTGCTGTCATACAGGGATGGGCTTTCTTT. It translates to CSAVIQGWAFF.

This clonotype occurred many times. The genes are TRBV27 and TRBJ1-6; D is unresolved. The germline gives CDR1 MNHEY, CDR2 SMNVEV (reference sequence). The CDR3 has 12 residues. The V gene lost 6 bases and the J gene lost 10 bases, with 10 bases spanning the gap. The DNA for the CDR3 is TGTGCCAGCAGGCCGGGATCCTCACCCCTCCACTTT. Its protein product is CASRPGSSPLHF.

The CDR3 region is CASSPTSGNSDTQYF. The CDR3 DNA reads as TGTGCCAGCAGCCCGACTAGCGGGAACTCAGATACGCAGTATTTT. The chain joins TRBV7-6 to TRBJ2-3; 11 nucleotides align to TRBD2. The CDR3 has 15 amino acids. Looked up from germline, CDR1 is SGHVS and CDR2 is FNYEAQ. Trimming took 5 bases from V and 4 from J; bases not matched to a gene: 5.

At least ten counts were recorded for this clonotype. The chain recombines TRBV21-1 with TRBJ1-2; the D call TRBD1 from the table was never checked on the DNA. TRBV21-1 is a documented pseudogene. The CDR3 totals 15 residues. The CDR3 DNA is TGTGCCAGCAGCAACCGGGCCACCGTCGGGCATGGCTACACCTTC. It translates to CASSNRATVGHGYTF.

This clonotype showed up just a few times. The genes are TRBV27 and TRBJ2-2; D is unresolved. This CDR3 has 13 residues. Germline V gives CDR1 MNHEY, CDR2 SMNVEV (reference sequence). V was pared by 6 bases and J by 6 bases, with 11 bases between. This CDR3 reads CASRLYWAGELFF. CDR3 bases: TGTGCCAGCAGACTTTACTGGGCCGGGGAGCTGTTTTTT.

As for this clonotype: Possible read error: a much larger clone is one base away. The chain joins TRBV6-2 or TRBV6-3 to TRBJ2-4; no firm D call. Trimming removed 5 bases at V and 1 base at J, with 6 bases between. CDR1 is MNHEY and CDR2 is SVGEGT in the germline V gene. The CDR3 consists of 13 residues. The CDR3 region has the DNA TGTGCCAGCAGTGGCAGGGCCAAAAACATTCAGTACTTC. This translates into CASSGRAKNIQYF.

This clonotype occurred many times. The genes are TRBV12-3 or TRBV12-4 and TRBJ1-3; the D is unclear. Trimming pared 6 bases from V and 0 bases from J, leaving 12 bases between. The CDR3 sequence is 15 residues long. The CDR3 protein is CASSIFGPSGNTIYF. For the CDR3, the DNA is TGTGCCAGCAGCATATTCGGTCCCTCTGGAAACACCATATATTTT.

This clonotype was observed many times. The chain combines TRBV7-9 with TRBJ2-5; D is possibly TRBD1 (5 bases). Germline V gives CDR1 SEHNR, CDR2 FQNEAQ (reference sequence). The CDR3 sequence is 13 residues long. The ends were cut back, 8 bases at V and 8 bases at J, with 18 bases in the middle. CDR3 sequence: CASQGPPVDTQYF. The CDR3 bases are TGTGCCAGCCAGGGCCCCCCCGTTGACACCCAGTACTTC.

This clonotype was counted at least ten times. The CDR3: CASSQTVDTGIQYF. The CDR3 DNA follows: TGCGCCAGCAGCCAAACGGTAGATACAGGCATTCAGTACTTC. This chain connects TRBV5-1 to TRBJ2-4; D perhaps matches TRBD1 (5 bases). This CDR3 has 14 residues. V was cut by 4 bases and J by 9 bases, with 17 bases left in between. CDR1 and CDR2 from the germline V gene are SGHRS and YFSETQ.

The rearrangement joins TRBV5-1 to TRBJ2-6; D remains unclear. The CDR3 is 16 residues long. Germline CDR1 reads SGHRS; CDR2 reads YFSETQ. V was pared by 2 bases and J by 0 bases, with 9 bases between. The CDR3 bases are TGCGCCAGCAGCTTAATTTCACCCTCTGGGGCCAACGTCCTGACTTTC. It yields the protein CASSLISPSGANVLTF.

At least ten counts were recorded for this clonotype. The chain is built from TRBV5-5 and TRBJ1-4; weak D call: TRBD1 (6 bases). CDR3 length: 15 residues. Trimming shortened V by 3 bases and J by 8 bases, and 17 bases separated the two germline ends. CDR1 SGHKS and CDR2 YYEKEE come from the germline V gene (reference sequence). This CDR3 reads CASSWGMGQTEKLFF. The CDR3 nucleotides read TGTGCCAGCAGCTGGGGTATGGGACAAACCGAAAAACTGTTTTTT.

In its sample, this clonotype was seen many times. This sequence joins TRBV7-8 and TRBJ2-1, with TRBD2 identical over 7 bases. Germline lookup yields CDR1 SGHVS and CDR2 FQNEAQ. CDR3 length: 14 amino acids. V was pared by 5 bases and J by 2 bases, with 3 bases of the junction left unmatched. The CDR3 region has the DNA TGTGCCAGCAGCCTTAGCGGGCCCTACAATGAGCAGTTCTTC. It yields the protein CASSLSGPYNEQFF.

Ten or more counts support this clonotype. The V and J genes are TRBV20-1 and TRBJ1-5, with TRBD1 identical over 8 bases. The CDR3 is 15 amino acids. Germline V gives CDR1 DFQATT, CDR2 SNEGSKA (reference sequence). V shed 6 bases and J 3 bases; nucleotides not matched to a gene: 10. The CDR3 nucleotides read TGCAGTGCGCACAGGGGGGCGTATATCAATCAGCCCCAGCATTTT. Protein product: CSAHRGAYINQPQHF.

The chain uses TRBV5-6 and TRBJ2-1, with no clear D. CDR1 and CDR2 from the germline V gene are SGHDT and YYEEEE. V was trimmed by 2 bases and J by 4 bases, leaving 13 bases between them. This CDR3 is 15 amino acids long. As DNA, the CDR3 is TGTGCCAGCAGCTTCACTCCGGTTCTGTACAATGAGCAGTTCTTC. It is translated as CASSFTPVLYNEQFF.

Points on this clonotype: This may stem from a read error, because a much larger clone lies one nucleotide away. The chain has TRBV12-3 or TRBV12-4 and TRBJ2-7, with 9 bases identical to TRBD2. The CDR3 extends over 15 amino acids. The chain's CDR3 is CVSSFGGRGVDEQYF. CDR3 nucleotides: TGTGTCAGCAGTTTTGGCGGGAGGGGAGTGGACGAGCAGTACTTC.

Points on this clonotype: This may arise from a read error, as a much more abundant clone is one base away. This rearrangement joins TRBV27 to TRBJ2-1, with 10 bases aligning to TRBD2. Germline CDR1 is MNHEY and CDR2 is SMNVEV (reference sequence). CDR3 size: 14 residues. CDR3 region: CDSTWTSGHNEQFF. CDR3 nucleotides: TGTGACAGCACTTGGACTAGCGGACACAATGAGCAGTTCTTC.

This clonotype has at least ten counts. This chain uses TRBV6-2 or TRBV6-3 with TRBJ2-7; 8 positions agree with TRBD2. CDR3 length equals 13 residues. Losses at the gene ends were 8 bases for V and 6 bases for J; bases not matched to a gene: 9. Germline CDR1 reads MNHEY; CDR2 reads SVGEGT. The CDR3 is CASAGLAWGEQYF. The CDR3 DNA reads as TGTGCCAGCGCCGGACTAGCTTGGGGCGAGCAGTACTTC.

This clonotype came up many times. DNA for the CDR3: TGCAGCGTCCCGGCTAACTATGGCTACACCTTC. This codes for CSVPANYGYTF. V is TRBV29-1 and J is TRBJ1-2; D call uncertain. The germline V and J ends were trimmed by 6 bases and 0 bases, with 5 bases remaining between them. There are 11 residues in the CDR3. Germline CDR1 SQVTM, CDR2 ANQGSEA.

This clonotype has at least ten counts. The chain uses TRBV21-1 and TRBJ1-1; TRBD1 reflects the table's D call only, with no check against the DNA. TRBV21-1 is shown as a pseudogene. The CDR3 length is 16 residues. The CDR3: CASSKGEGGRDTEAFF. The CDR3 bases are TGTGCCAGCAGCAAGGGAGAAGGGGGGCGAGACACTGAAGCTTTCTTT.

The J gene is TRBJ2-7, the V gene TRBV4-2; D is perhaps TRBD2 (7 bases). This CDR3 has 16 residues. Looked up from germline, CDR1 is LGHNA and CDR2 is YNFKEQ. V lost 0 bases to trimming and J lost 3 bases, with 15 bases between them. CDR3 amino acids: CASSQDWGRELYEQYF. DNA for the CDR3: TGTGCCAGCAGCCAAGATTGGGGGCGGGAGCTCTACGAGCAGTACTTC.

This clonotype has just one count. A much larger clonotype is one base distant, so this may be a read error. The chain has TRBV9 and TRBJ2-1; TRBD2 agrees at 7 bases. The V gene's germline CDR1 is SGDLS and CDR2 YYNGEE. This CDR3 region has 17 residues. CDR3 DNA: TGTGCCAGCAGCGTCAGCGCTAGCGGCCCCTCCTACAATGAGCATTTCTTC. It is translated as CASSVSASGPSYNEHFF. The full variable domain, rest sourced from reference TRBV9 and TRBJ2-1, is DSGVTQTPKHLITATGQRVTLRCSPRSGDLSVYWYQQSLDQGLQFLIQYYNGEERAKGNILERFSAQQFPDLHSELNLSSLELGDSALYFCASSVSASGPSYNEHFFGPGTRLTVL.

The gene calls are TRBV30 and TRBJ1-6; D remains unclear. This CDR3 is built from 15 residues. Germline-derived CDR1 and CDR2 are GTSNPN and SVGIG (reference sequence). Trimming took 3 bases from V and 0 from J, leaving 9 bases between them. Here the CDR3 DNA reads TGTGCCTGGAGCGATTTCAGCTCCTATAATTCACCCCTCCACTTT. Translating gives CAWSDFSSYNSPLHF. The variable domain in full, with the rest retrieved from reference TRBV30 and TRBJ1-6, is SQTIHQWPATLVQPVGSPLSLECTVEGTSNPNLYWYRQAAGRGLQLLFYSVGIGQISSEVPQNLSASRPQDRQFILSSKKLLLSDSGFYLCAWSDFSSYNSPLHFGNGTRLTVT.

Points on this clonotype: An end of the junction does not agree with germline; a read error may underlie this. The gene calls are TRBV2 and TRBJ2-5, with 9 bases that match TRBD2. Looked up from germline, CDR1 is SNHLY and CDR2 is FYNNEI. There are 18 residues in the CDR3. The CDR3 sequence is CTSSLKRLAGTLQETQYF. The CDR3 DNA follows: TGTACCAGCAGTTTAAAGCGGCTAGCGGGGACCCTCCAAGAGACCCAGTACTTC.

Ten or more counts support this clonotype. The V gene is TRBV7-2, the J gene TRBJ2-7, with 15 bases aligning to TRBD2. Trimming removed 2 bases from V and 2 bases from J; junction bases left unmatched: 13. The CDR3 has 20 amino acids. Per the germline V gene, CDR1 is SGHTA and CDR2 is FQGNSA. The CDR3 spells CASSLFPLGTSGRSPYEQYF. The CDR3 nucleotides read TGTGCCAGCAGCTTATTCCCCCTCGGGACTAGCGGGAGGTCCCCCTACGAGCAGTACTTC.

This clonotype occurred many times. The V gene is TRBV20-1, the J gene TRBJ2-2; no firm D call. The germline CDR1 and CDR2 sequences are DFQATT and SNEGSKA (reference sequence). This CDR3 comprises 13 residues. Trimming left V 3 bases short and J 4 bases short, with 9 bases between. The CDR3: CSARGSITGELFF. In nucleotides, the CDR3 is TGCAGTGCTAGGGGTTCGATCACCGGGGAGCTGTTTTTT.

The chain is built from TRBV29-1 and TRBJ2-2, with TRBD2 matching 13 bases. Germline V CDR1 and CDR2: SQVTM, ANQGSEA. The CDR3 is made up of 15 amino acids. V was clipped by 3 bases and J by 3 bases; unmatched bases: 1. The DNA for the CDR3 is TGCAGCGTTGAGGGACTAGCGGGGTACACCGGGGAGCTGTTTTTT. Its translation is CSVEGLAGYTGELFF.